One and the same sample provided the 2 T cell receptor beta chains below, sequenced in a study of cytomegalovirus exposure and HLA in healthy donors. Primers included in the PCR were 60 Vbeta and 13 Jbeta primers. Sequenced by immunoSEQ multiplex PCR; TCRdb stores in-frame clones only, minus some. The sample records 110,000 to 150,000 clones, approximately 70% being singletons. Sequencing was performed on PBMCs. The receptors were gathered from a young woman in good health and CMV-seronegative.

In its sample, this clone was seen a few times. The rearrangement joins TRBV9 to TRBJ1-1, with D possibly TRBD1 on 6 matching bases. CDR3 length equals 15 residues. Germline V gene data show CDR1 as SGDLS and CDR2 as YYNGEE. V dropped 3 bases and J dropped 3 bases, with 15 bases sitting between them. CDR3: CASSATGIGDTEAFF. CDR3 sequence (DNA): TGTGCCAGCAGCGCAACAGGGATTGGGGACACTGAAGCTTTCTTT.

In regard to this clone: Germline is not matched at one junction end, which may reflect a read error. The V call is TRBV7-9, the J call TRBJ2-5, with 7 bases identical to TRBD1. Germline V gene sequence: CDR1 SEHNR, CDR2 FQNEAQ (reference sequence). This CDR3 contains 14 residues. In nucleotides, the CDR3 is TGTTCCAGCAGCCCGGAAGGGGGCCAGGAGACCCAGTACTTC. Protein sequence: CSSSPEGGQETQYF.